This T cell receptor (beta chain) derives from a study of PD-1 blockade in mismatch repair-deficient tumors. Trimming left V 0 bases short and J 7 bases short, with 14 bases between. Germline V gene lookup returns CDR1 SGHRS and CDR2 YFSETQ. The CDR3 contains 14 residues. Sequenced by immunoSEQ multiplex PCR; TCRdb stores in-frame clones only, minus some. Of more than 40,000 clones in the sample, more than 75% were seen once. The V gene is TRBV5-1, the J gene TRBJ2-7; D is possibly TRBD2 (6 bases). This clonotype originated in an adult with mismatch repair-deficient cancer. The material was peripheral blood, obtained 4 weeks after starting pembrolizumab. CDR3 protein: CASSLGAAGREQYF. Written as DNA, the CDR3 is TGCGCCAGCAGCTTGGGTGCAGCTGGGAGGGAGCAGTACTTC.